The T cell receptor beta chain under discussion was sequenced for a study of blood T cell repertoires in COVID-19. Overall study: Specimens from acute and convalescent COVID-19 originated in the United States, Italy and Spain.

Participant-reported clinical history was the basis for cohort assignment. The repertoire was sequenced with immunoSEQ multiplex PCR; TCRdb's copy has only in-frame clones and lacks some. The data hold some 150,000 clones, with around 91% observed a single time. V gave up 2 bases and J gave up 8 bases; unmatched junction bases: 2. Germline V gene sequence: CDR1 SGHTA, CDR2 FQGTGA. This CDR3 has 13 residues. The receptor comes from a woman aged 18 to 35 who had recovered from COVID-19. The specimen was PBMCs or T cells enriched from blood (not recorded which). J is TRBJ2-3 and V is TRBV7-3, with 9 bases aligning to TRBD2. For the CDR3, the DNA is TGTGCCAGCAGCTTATCAGCGGGAGGTACGCAGTATTTT. This encodes CASSLSAGGTQYF.